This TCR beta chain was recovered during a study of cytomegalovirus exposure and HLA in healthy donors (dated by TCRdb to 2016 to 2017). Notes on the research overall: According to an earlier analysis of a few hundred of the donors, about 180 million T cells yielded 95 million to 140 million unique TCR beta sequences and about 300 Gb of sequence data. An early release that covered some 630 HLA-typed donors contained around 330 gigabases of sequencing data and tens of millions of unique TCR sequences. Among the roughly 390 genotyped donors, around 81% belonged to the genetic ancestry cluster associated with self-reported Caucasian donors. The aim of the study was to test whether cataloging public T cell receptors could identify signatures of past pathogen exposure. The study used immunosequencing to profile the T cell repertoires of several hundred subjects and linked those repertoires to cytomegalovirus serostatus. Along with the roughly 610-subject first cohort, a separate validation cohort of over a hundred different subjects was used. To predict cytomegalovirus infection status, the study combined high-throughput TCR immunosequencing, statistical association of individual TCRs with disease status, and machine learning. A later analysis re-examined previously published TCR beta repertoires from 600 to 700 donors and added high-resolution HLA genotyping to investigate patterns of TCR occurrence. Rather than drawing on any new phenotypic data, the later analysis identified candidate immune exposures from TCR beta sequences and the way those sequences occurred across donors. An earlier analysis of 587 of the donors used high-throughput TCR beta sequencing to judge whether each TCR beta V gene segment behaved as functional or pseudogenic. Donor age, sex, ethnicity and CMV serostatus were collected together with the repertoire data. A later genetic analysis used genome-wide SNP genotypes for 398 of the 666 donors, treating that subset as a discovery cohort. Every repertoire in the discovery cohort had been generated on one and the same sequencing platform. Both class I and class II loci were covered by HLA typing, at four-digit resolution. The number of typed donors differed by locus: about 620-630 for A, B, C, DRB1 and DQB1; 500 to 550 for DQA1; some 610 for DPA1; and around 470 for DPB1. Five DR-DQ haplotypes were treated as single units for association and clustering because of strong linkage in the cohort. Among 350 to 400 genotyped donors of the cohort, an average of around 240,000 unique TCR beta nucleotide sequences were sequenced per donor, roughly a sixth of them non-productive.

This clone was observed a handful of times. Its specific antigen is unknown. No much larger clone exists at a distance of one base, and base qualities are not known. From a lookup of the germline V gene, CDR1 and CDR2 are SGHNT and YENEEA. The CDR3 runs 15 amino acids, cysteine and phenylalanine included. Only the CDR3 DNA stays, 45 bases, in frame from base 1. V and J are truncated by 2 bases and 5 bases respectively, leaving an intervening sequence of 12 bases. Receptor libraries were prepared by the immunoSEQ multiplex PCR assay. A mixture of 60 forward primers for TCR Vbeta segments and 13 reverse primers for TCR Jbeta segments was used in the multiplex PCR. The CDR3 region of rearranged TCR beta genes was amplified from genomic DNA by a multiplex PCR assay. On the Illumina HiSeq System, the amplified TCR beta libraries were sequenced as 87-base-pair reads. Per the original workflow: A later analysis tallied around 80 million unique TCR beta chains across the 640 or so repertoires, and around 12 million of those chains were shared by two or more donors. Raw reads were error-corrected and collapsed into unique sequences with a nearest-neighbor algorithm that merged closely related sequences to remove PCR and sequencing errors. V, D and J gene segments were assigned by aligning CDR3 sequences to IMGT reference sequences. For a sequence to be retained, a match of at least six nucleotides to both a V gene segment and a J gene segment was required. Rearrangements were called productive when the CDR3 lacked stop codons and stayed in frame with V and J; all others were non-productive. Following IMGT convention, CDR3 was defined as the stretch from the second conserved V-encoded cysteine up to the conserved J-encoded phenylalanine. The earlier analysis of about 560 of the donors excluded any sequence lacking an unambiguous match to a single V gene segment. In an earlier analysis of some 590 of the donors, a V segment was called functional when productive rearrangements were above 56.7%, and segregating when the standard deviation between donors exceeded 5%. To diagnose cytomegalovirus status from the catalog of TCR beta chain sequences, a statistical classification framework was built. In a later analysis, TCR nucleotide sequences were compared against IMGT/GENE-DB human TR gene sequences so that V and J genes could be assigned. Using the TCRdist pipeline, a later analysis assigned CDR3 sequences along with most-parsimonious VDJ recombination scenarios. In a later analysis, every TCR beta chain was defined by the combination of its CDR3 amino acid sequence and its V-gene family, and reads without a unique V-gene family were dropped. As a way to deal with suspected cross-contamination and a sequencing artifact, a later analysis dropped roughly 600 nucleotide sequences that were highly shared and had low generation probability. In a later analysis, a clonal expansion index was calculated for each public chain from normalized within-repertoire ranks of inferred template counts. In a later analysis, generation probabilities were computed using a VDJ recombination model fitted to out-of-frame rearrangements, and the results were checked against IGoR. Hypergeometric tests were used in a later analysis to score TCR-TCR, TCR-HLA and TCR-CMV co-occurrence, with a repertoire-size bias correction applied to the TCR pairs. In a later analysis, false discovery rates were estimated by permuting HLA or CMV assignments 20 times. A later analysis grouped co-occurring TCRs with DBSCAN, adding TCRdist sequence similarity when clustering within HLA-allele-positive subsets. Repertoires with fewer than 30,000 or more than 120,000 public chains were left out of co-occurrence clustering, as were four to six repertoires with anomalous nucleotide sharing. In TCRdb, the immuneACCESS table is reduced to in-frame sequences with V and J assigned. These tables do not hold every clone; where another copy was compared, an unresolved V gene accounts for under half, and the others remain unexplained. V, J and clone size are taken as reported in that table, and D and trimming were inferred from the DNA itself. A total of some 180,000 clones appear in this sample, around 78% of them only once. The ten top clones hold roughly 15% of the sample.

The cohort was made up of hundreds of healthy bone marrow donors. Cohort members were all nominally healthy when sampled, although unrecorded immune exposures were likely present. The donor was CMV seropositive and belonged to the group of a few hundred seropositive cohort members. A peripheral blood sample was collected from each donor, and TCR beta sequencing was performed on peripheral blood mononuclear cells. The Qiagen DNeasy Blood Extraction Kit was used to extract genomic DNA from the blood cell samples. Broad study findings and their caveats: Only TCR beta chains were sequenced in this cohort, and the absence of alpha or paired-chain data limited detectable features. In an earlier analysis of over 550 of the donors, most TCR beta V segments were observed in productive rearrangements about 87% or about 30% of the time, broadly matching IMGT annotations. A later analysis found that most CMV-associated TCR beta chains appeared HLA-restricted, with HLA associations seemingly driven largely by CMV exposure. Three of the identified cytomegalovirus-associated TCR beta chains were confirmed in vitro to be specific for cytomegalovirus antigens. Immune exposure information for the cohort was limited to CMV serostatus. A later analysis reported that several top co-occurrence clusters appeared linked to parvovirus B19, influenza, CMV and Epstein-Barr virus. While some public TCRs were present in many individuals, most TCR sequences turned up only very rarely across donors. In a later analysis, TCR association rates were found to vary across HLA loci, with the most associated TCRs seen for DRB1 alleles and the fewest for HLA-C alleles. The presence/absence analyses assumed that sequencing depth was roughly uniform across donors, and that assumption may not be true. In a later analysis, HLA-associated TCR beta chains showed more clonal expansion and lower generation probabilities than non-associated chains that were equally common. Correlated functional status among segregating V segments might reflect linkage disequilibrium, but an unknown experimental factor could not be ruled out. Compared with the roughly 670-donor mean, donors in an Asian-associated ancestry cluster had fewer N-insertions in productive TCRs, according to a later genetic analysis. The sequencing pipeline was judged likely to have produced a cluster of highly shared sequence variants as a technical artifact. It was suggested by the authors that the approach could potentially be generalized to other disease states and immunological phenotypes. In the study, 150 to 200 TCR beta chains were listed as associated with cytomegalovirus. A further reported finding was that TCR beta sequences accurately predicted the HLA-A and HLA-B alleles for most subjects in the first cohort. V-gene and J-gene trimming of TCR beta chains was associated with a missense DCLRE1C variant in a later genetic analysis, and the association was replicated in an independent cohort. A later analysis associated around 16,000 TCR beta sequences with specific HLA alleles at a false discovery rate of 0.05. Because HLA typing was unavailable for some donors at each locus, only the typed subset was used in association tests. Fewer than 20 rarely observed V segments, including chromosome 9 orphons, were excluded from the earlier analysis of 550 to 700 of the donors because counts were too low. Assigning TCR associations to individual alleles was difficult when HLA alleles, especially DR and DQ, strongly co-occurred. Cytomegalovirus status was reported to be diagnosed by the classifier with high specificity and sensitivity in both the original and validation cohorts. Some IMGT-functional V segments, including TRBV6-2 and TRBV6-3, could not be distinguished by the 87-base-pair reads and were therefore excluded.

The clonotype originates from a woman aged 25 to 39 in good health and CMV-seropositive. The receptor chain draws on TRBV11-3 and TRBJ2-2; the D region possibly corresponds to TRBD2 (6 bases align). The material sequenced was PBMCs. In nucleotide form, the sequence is TGTGCCAGCAGCTTATACCGGGAGAAGACCGGGGAGCTGTTTTTT. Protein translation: CASSLYREKTGELFF.